A selection of T cell receptor beta chains follows, all from one sample in a study of response to subunit inactivated influenza vaccine. Using its own MiXCR run on the RT-PCR reads, TCRdb lists one record per CDR3 protein. The sample records around 570,000 distinct CDR3 sequences, roughly 12% being singletons. The data also belong to a second study, concerning T cells expressing NK-cell markers.

This specimen consisted of PBMCs from blood, obtained on the day of vaccination. These receptors were taken from a man between 45 and 60 years old who received an inactivated influenza vaccine. Both conserved end residues are part of each CDR3. D genes are given only for firm matches. Only some rows state a clone size, as once, few, many or a class for expanded clones.

>few|TRBD1|TRBJ2-1|16|TRBV12-3/TRBV12-4
CASSFAPGQGADEQFF
TGTGCCAGCAGTTTTGCCCCGGGACAGGGGGCCGATGAGCAGTTCTTC
>many|NA|TRBJ1-5|13|TRBV4-1
CASSHSGVRPQHF
TGCGCCAGCAGCCATTCAGGTGTTAGGCCCCAGCATTTT
>NA|NA|TRBJ1-2|14|TRBV28
CASSSPGGGDGYTF
TGTGCCAGCAGTTCGCCCGGCGGAGGGGATGGCTACACCTTC
>NA|NA|TRBJ2-5|15|TRBV29-1
CSVITTRTRGETQYF
TGCAGCGTCATTACGACCAGAACAAGGGGAGAGACCCAGTACTTC
>NA|TRBD2|TRBJ2-1|15|TRBV10-3
CAISEEGTRRNEQFF
TGTGCCATCAGTGAGGAGGGGACTAGACGCAATGAGCAGTTCTTC
>NA|TRBD1|TRBJ2-7|18|TRBV6-1
CASSRDRGLGVTSYEQYF
TGTGCCAGCAGCCGCGACAGGGGGCTTGGGGTTACCTCCTACGAGCAGTACTTC
>NA|NA|TRBJ2-5|14|TRBV28
CASSRLDSEETQYF
TGTGCCAGCAGCCGGCTCGACAGCGAAGAGACCCAGTACTTC
>few|NA|TRBJ1-2|14|TRBV29-1
CSVASTTGLYGYTF
TGCAGCGTTGCTTCTACCACAGGCCTCTATGGCTACACCTTC
>NA|NA|TRBJ1-2|16|TRBV7-9
CASTLGSSRQLYGYTF
TGTGCCAGCACCCTCGGTTCCTCCCGACAGCTCTATGGCTACACCTTC
>few|NA|TRBJ2-2|16|TRBV27
CASSLGSGVSTGELFF
TGTGCCAGCAGTTTAGGGTCGGGTGTGAGCACCGGGGAGCTGTTTTTT
>few|NA|TRBJ2-5|15|TRBV4-2
CASSQVWNTKETQYF
TGTGCCAGCAGCCAAGTCTGGAACACAAAGGAGACCCAGTACTTC
>NA|TRBD2|TRBJ2-5|15|TRBV7-2
CASSWVAGVVETQYF
TGTGCCAGCAGCTGGGTTGCGGGAGTAGTGGAGACCCAGTACTTC
>few|NA|TRBJ2-1|14|TRBV4-3
CASSPGVAWREQFF
TGCGCCAGCAGCCCCGGGGTTGCTTGGAGGGAGCAGTTCTTC
>few|TRBD1|TRBJ2-2|14|TRBV5-1
CATCQGAHTGELFF
TGCGCCACCTGTCAGGGGGCGCACACCGGGGAGCTGTTTTTT
>few|NA|TRBJ2-5|12|TRBV24-1
CATAQGRETQYF
TGTGCCACCGCACAGGGTCGGGAGACCCAGTACTTC
>NA|TRBD2|TRBJ2-7|14|TRBV5-1
CASSLGTSRSEQYF
TGCGCCAGCAGCCTCGGGACTAGCCGCTCCGAGCAGTACTTC
>NA|NA|TRBJ2-7|13|TRBV7-9
CASSPGNLCEQYF
TGTGCCAGCAGCCCTGGGAACCTCTGCGAGCAGTACTTC
>NA|TRBD2|TRBJ2-2|16|TRBV7-2
CASSLVASGPTGELFF
TGTGCCAGCAGCTTAGTGGCTAGCGGGCCAACCGGGGAGCTGTTTTTT
>NA|TRBD2|TRBJ2-7|14|TRBV28
CASSSSGGAWEQYF
TGTGCCAGCAGTTCTAGCGGGGGGGCTTGGGAGCAGTACTTC
>NA|NA|TRBJ2-3|15|TRBV20-1
CSVRSGSTRTDTQYF
TGCAGTGTCCGAAGCGGGTCCACTAGAACAGATACGCAGTATTTT
>NA|NA|TRBJ1-2|15|TRBV7-9
CASIDEVRDLGGYTF
TGTGCCAGCATCGACGAGGTCAGGGATTTGGGCGGCTACACCTTC
>few|NA|TRBJ2-7|13|TRBV5-1
CASSFRGQYEQYF
TGCGCCAGCAGCTTCCGGGGGCAGTACGAGCAGTACTTC
>NA|TRBD2|TRBJ2-3|16|TRBV7-6
CASSFYGGAGTDTQYF
TGTGCCAGCAGCTTTTACGGGGGGGCCGGCACAGATACGCAGTATTTT
>few|NA|TRBJ1-6|16|TRBV27
CASNTHSGHLNSPLHF
TGTGCCAGCAATACCCATTCGGGACACTTGAATTCACCCCTCCACTTT
>few|NA|TRBJ2-7|14|TRBV2
CASRSGIGSYEQYF
TGTGCCAGCAGATCTGGGATCGGGTCCTACGAGCAGTACTTC
>few|NA|TRBJ2-3|13|TRBV6-2/TRBV6-3
CASSPPSPDTQYF
TGTGCCAGCAGCCCACCCAGCCCAGATACGCAGTATTTT
>many|NA|TRBJ2-7|15|TRBV14
CASRRGTEAFYEQYF
TGTGCCAGCAGGCGGGGGACAGAGGCTTTCTACGAGCAGTACTTC
>NA|NA|TRBJ2-3|14|TRBV15
CATSLGLSTDTQYF
TGTGCCACCAGCCTAGGACTAAGCACAGATACGCAGTATTTT
>NA|NA|TRBJ2-2|17|TRBV4-2
CASSPYSGTTNTGELFF
TGTGCCAGCAGCCCTTACTCCGGGACAACGAACACCGGGGAGCTGTTTTTT
>few|NA|TRBJ1-2|14|TRBV15
CATSPERGTYGYTF
TGTGCGACATCCCCGGAGCGAGGGACCTATGGCTACACCTTC
>NA|TRBD1|TRBJ2-7|14|TRBV9
CASSGRQGSGEQYF
TGTGCCAGCAGCGGCCGACAGGGATCGGGCGAGCAGTACTTC
>once|TRBD1|TRBJ1-2|15|TRBV27
CASSPETGAGYGYTF
TGTGCCAGCAGTCCAGAGACAGGGGCGGGATATGGCTACACCTTC
>NA|NA|TRBJ2-2|15|TRBV5-1
CASSGTRGYTGELFF
TGCGCCAGCAGCGGGACCAGGGGTTACACCGGGGAGCTGTTTTTT
>many|NA|TRBJ2-7|16|TRBV7-8
CASTPTRVFVSYEQYF
TGTGCCAGCACCCCAACGAGGGTATTCGTCTCCTACGAGCAGTACTTC
>few|NA|TRBJ1-5|14|TRBV2
CASSEWADSQPQHF
TGTGCCAGCAGTGAATGGGCGGATTCCCAGCCCCAGCATTTT
>NA|NA|TRBJ2-7|14|TRBV10-3
CAITPGQGLYEQYF
TGTGCCATCACTCCGGGCCAGGGTCTGTACGAGCAGTACTTC
>few|NA|TRBJ2-7|14|TRBV5-1
CASSTGIAGYEQYF
TGCGCCAGCAGCACGGGAATTGCGGGCTACGAGCAGTACTTC
>NA|NA|TRBJ2-4|15|TRBV7-2
CASSYARRAQNIQYF
TGTGCCAGCAGCTACGCACGGCGGGCACAAAACATTCAGTACTTC
>NA|NA|TRBJ2-3|15|TRBV10-3
CAISEQGGGPDTQYF
TGTGCCATCAGTGAACAGGGAGGGGGTCCAGATACGCAGTATTTT
>NA|NA|TRBJ2-3|18|TRBV11-2
CASKLKYDRGGITDTQYF
TGTGCCAGCAAATTAAAATACGACAGGGGAGGGATTACAGATACGCAGTATTTT
>few|TRBD2|TRBJ2-5|16|TRBV11-2
CASSSGLAGPQETQYF
TGTGCCAGCAGCTCCGGACTAGCGGGGCCTCAAGAGACCCAGTACTTC
>few|TRBD1|TRBJ2-2|15|TRBV6-5
CASSYSPGGTGELFF
TGTGCCAGCAGTTACTCCCCAGGGGGCACCGGGGAGCTGTTTTTT
>few|TRBD2|TRBJ2-3|17|TRBV4-3
CASSQDPPSGGADTQYF
TGCGCCAGCAGCCAAGATCCCCCTAGCGGGGGCGCAGATACGCAGTATTTT
>NA|NA|TRBJ1-5|16|TRBV18
CASSPSGTGINQPQHF
TGTGCCAGCTCACCATCGGGAACAGGGATAAATCAGCCCCAGCATTTT
>few|TRBD1|TRBJ2-2|16|TRBV11-2
CASRSRQGAQIGELFF
TGTGCCAGCAGATCCAGACAGGGGGCGCAGATCGGGGAGCTGTTTTTT
>NA|NA|TRBJ2-1|12|TRBV7-2
CASSLGSGQQFF
TGTGCCAGCAGCTTAGGTAGCGGCCAGCAGTTCTTC
>NA|NA|TRBJ2-1|15|TRBV10-3
CAISEGVSSYNEQFF
TGTGCCATCAGTGAGGGGGTTAGCTCCTACAATGAGCAGTTCTTC
>NA|NA|TRBJ2-7|17|TRBV6-5
CASSYLGWDSNSYEQYF
TGTGCCAGCAGTTACCTGGGCTGGGACTCAAACTCCTACGAGCAGTACTTC
>NA|NA|TRBJ1-1|15|TRBV12-3/TRBV12-4
CASSYVGNMNTEAFF
TGTGCCAGCAGTTACGTGGGGAACATGAACACTGAAGCTTTCTTT
>NA|NA|TRBJ2-2|14|TRBV3-1
CASSRFENTGELFF
TGTGCCAGCAGCCGTTTTGAGAACACCGGGGAGCTGTTTTTT
>many|TRBD2|TRBJ2-1|17|TRBV28
CASSLGQRGSSYNEQFF
TGTGCCAGCAGTTTAGGTCAGCGCGGGAGCTCCTACAATGAGCAGTTCTTC
>few|NA|TRBJ1-5|19|TRBV28
CASSPLADRLNPSNQPQHF
TGTGCCAGCAGTCCGTTAGCCGACAGGCTAAATCCAAGCAATCAGCCCCAGCATTTT
>NA|NA|TRBJ2-1|12|TRBV9
CASSAPSNEQFF
TGTGCCAGCAGCGCCCCCAGTAATGAGCAGTTCTTC
>few|NA|TRBJ1-2|13|TRBV6-5
CASSNGVAGGYTF
TGTGCCAGCAGTAACGGGGTGGCGGGAGGCTACACCTTC
>NA|NA|TRBJ1-1|17|TRBV2
CASNHDPTGRRNTEAFF
TGTGCCAGCAACCACGATCCCACAGGGAGGAGGAACACTGAAGCTTTCTTT
>NA|NA|TRBJ2-7|14|TRBV7-9
CASSADFNSYEQYF
TGTGCCAGCAGTGCGGACTTCAACTCCTACGAGCAGTACTTC
>few|TRBD1|TRBJ2-2|15|TRBV5-1
CASSRDSPNTGELFF
TGCGCCAGCAGCCGGGACAGTCCGAACACCGGGGAGCTGTTTTTT